A selection of T cell receptor beta chains follows, all from one sample in a study of T cell changes during pregnancy in multiple sclerosis. The protocol was immunoSEQ multiplex PCR, while the TCRdb copy is restricted to in-frame clones and leaves out a portion. The table has some 97,000 clones, approximately 90% seen once. The sample was peripheral blood, taken after pregnancy. The receptors stem from a female donor with multiple sclerosis, enrolled in a pregnancy study. The CDR3 runs from the conserved cysteine through the conserved F or W. Each record gives: D gene, V gene, J gene, clone size, CDR3 protein, CDR3 DNA. A D gene is named only where the DNA matches it firmly. Size is stated for part of the rows, as once, few or many counts, or as a class when the clone is expanded.

D: .
V: TRBV4-1
J: TRBJ2-7
size: .
CDR3: CASSQDLLVREQYF
DNA: TGCGCCAGCAGCCAAGATTTGTTGGTTCGGGAGCAGTACTTC

D: TRBD1
V: TRBV18
J: TRBJ2-7
size: .
CDR3: CASSPHRQGAQAEQYF
DNA: TGTGCCAGCTCCCCACACAGACAGGGGGCGCAGGCCGAGCAGTACTTC

D: TRBD1
V: TRBV6-6
J: TRBJ1-5
size: .
CDR3: CASSPPGQGEQPQHF
DNA: TGTGCCAGCAGTCCCCCCGGACAGGGAGAACAGCCCCAGCATTTT

D: .
V: TRBV6-1
J: TRBJ1-2
size: .
CDR3: CASVEGGGGYTF
DNA: TGTGCCAGCGTTGAGGGAGGAGGTGGCTACACCTTC

D: TRBD1
V: TRBV7-2
J: TRBJ1-2
size: .
CDR3: CASSPRTGGGGYTF
DNA: TGTGCCAGCAGCCCTAGGACAGGGGGAGGCGGCTACACCTTC

D: TRBD1
V: TRBV19
J: TRBJ1-5
size: .
CDR3: CASRGQGNQPQHF
DNA: TGTGCCAGTAGAGGACAGGGCAATCAGCCCCAGCATTTT

D: TRBD1
V: TRBV5-4
J: TRBJ1-2
size: .
CDR3: CASSQGQIRYGYTF
DNA: TGTGCCAGCAGCCAGGGACAGATACGCTATGGCTACACCTTC

D: TRBD1
V: TRBV4-1
J: TRBJ1-2
size: .
CDR3: CASSQDIQGVNYGYTF
DNA: TGCGCCAGCAGCCAAGATATCCAGGGGGTTAACTATGGCTACACCTTC

D: TRBD1
V: TRBV7-2
J: TRBJ1-2
size: .
CDR3: CASSLSQGGYGYTF
DNA: TGTGCCAGCAGCTTATCACAGGGGGGGTATGGCTACACCTTC

D: .
V: TRBV19
J: TRBJ1-5
size: .
CDR3: CASSSGGNNQPQHF
DNA: TGTGCCAGTAGTTCGGGGGGTAACAATCAGCCCCAGCATTTT

D: TRBD1
V: TRBV2
J: TRBJ2-7
size: .
CDR3: CASRTGTASSYEQYF
DNA: TGTGCCAGCAGGACCGGGACAGCGAGCTCCTACGAGCAGTACTTC

D: .
V: TRBV11-2
J: TRBJ1-2
size: few
CDR3: CASSPDTNYGYTF
DNA: TGTGCCAGCAGCCCCGACACGAACTATGGCTACACCTTC

D: TRBD1
V: TRBV7-7
J: TRBJ2-7
size: .
CDR3: CASSLAAPGQGGYEQYF
DNA: TGTGCCAGCAGCTTAGCAGCTCCGGGACAGGGGGGGTACGAGCAGTACTTC

D: TRBD2
V: TRBV27
J: TRBJ2-1
size: .
CDR3: CASSLRLAGTYNEQFF
DNA: TGTGCCAGCAGTTTGAGACTAGCGGGGACCTACAATGAGCAGTTCTTC

D: .
V: TRBV6-5
J: TRBJ1-1
size: .
CDR3: CASSSSYGAKAFF
DNA: TGTGCCAGCAGTTCCTCCTATGGGGCGAAAGCTTTCTTT

D: TRBD1
V: TRBV25-1
J: TRBJ2-7
size: .
CDR3: CASSRLRTGTGTPEQYF
DNA: TGTGCCAGCAGCCGTCTCCGCACCGGGACAGGGACACCCGAGCAGTACTTC